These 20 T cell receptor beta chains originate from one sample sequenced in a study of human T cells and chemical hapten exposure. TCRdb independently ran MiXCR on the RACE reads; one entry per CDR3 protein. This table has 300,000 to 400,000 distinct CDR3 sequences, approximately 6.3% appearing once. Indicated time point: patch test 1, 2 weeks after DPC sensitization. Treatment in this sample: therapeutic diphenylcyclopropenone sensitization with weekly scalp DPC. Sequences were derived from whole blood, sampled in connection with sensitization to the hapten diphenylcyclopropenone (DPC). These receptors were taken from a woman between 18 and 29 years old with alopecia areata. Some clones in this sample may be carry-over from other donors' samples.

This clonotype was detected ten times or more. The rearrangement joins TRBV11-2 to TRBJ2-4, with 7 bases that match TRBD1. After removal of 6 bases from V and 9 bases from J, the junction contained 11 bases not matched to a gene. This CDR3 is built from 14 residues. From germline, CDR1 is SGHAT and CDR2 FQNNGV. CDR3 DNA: TGTGCCAGCAGTATGAGACAGGGCGGAGGCATTCAGTACTTC. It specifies CASSMRQGGGIQYF.

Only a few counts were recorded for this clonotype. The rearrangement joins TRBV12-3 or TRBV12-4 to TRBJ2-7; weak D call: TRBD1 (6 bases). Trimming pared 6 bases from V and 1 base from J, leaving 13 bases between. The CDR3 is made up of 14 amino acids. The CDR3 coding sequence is TGTGCCAGCAGCCGACAGGAGCTATCCTACGAGCAGTACTTC. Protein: CASSRQELSYEQYF.

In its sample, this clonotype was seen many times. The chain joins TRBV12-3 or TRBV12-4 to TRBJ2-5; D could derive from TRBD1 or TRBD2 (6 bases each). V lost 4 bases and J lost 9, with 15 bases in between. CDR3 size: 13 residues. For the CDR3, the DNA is TGTGCCAGCAGTTCTACGCCGGAGGGGGCCCAGTACTTC. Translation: CASSSTPEGAQYF.

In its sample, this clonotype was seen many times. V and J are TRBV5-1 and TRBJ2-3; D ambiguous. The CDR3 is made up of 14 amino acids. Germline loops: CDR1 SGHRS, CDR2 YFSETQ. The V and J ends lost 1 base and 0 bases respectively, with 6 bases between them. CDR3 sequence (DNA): TGCGCCAGCAGCTTGTCACAGAGCACAGATACGCAGTATTTT. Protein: CASSLSQSTDTQYF.

This CDR3 is CASSPFGQGETQYF. The CDR3 region has the DNA TGTGCCAGCAGCCCATTCGGACAGGGAGAGACCCAGTACTTC. This sequence joins TRBV7-2 and TRBJ2-5; TRBD1 matches at 8 bases. The germline CDR1 and CDR2 sequences are SGHTA and FQGNSA. The CDR3 loop spans 14 amino acids. After removal of 5 bases from V and 4 bases from J, the junction contained 6 bases not matched to a gene.

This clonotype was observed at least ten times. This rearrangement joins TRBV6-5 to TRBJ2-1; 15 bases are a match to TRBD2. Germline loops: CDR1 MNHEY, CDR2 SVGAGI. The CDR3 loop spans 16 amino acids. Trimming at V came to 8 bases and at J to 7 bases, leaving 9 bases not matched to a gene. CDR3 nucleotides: TGTGCCAGCCTCAGCTCCGGACTAGCGGGGGGGAATGAGCAGTTCTTC. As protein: CASLSSGLAGGNEQFF.

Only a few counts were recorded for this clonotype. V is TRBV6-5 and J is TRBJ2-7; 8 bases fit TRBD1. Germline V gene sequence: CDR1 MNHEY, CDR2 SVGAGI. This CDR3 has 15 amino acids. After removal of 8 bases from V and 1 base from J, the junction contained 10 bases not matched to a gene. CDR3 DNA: TGTGCCAGCTACTCCGGACAGGGCCAATCCTACGAGCAGTACTTC. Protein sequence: CASYSGQGQSYEQYF.

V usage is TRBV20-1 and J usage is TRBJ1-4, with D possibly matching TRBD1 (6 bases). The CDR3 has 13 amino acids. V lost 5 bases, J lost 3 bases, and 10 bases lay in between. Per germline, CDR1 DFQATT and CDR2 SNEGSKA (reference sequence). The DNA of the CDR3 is TGCAGTGCTCGACAGGCCCCTAATGAAAAACTGTTTTTT. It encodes CSARQAPNEKLFF.

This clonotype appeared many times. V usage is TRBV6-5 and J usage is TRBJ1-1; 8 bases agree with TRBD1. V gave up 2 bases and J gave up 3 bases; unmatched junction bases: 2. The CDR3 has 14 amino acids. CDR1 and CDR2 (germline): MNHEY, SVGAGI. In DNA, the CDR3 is TGTGCCAGCAGTTACCGACAGGGGTACACTGAAGCTTTCTTT. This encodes CASSYRQGYTEAFF.

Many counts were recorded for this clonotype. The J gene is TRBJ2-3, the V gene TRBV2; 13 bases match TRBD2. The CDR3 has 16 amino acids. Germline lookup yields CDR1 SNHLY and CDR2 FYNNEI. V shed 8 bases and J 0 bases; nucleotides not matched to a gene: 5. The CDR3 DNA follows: TGTGCCAGCGGAGGGACTAGCGGGGCTAGCACAGATACGCAGTATTTT. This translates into CASGGTSGASTDTQYF.

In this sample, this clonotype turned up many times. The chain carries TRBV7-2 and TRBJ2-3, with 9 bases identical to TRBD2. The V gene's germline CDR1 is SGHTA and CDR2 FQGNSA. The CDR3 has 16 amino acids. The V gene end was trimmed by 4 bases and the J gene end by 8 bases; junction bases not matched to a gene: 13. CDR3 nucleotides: TGTGCCAGCAGCTCCACCCTAGCGGGGCCTTCGGTTACGCAGTATTTT. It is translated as CASSSTLAGPSVTQYF.

The CDR3 sequence: CASSRDRSAYNSPLHF. CDR3 nucleotide sequence: TGTGCCAGCAGTAGGGACAGGAGCGCCTATAATTCACCCCTCCACTTT. The chain employs TRBV6-5 and TRBJ1-6; 8 bases are shared with TRBD1. Looked up from germline, CDR1 is MNHEY and CDR2 is SVGAGI. V lost 5 bases to trimming and J lost 2 bases; unmatched junction nucleotides: 5. This CDR3 is built from 16 residues.

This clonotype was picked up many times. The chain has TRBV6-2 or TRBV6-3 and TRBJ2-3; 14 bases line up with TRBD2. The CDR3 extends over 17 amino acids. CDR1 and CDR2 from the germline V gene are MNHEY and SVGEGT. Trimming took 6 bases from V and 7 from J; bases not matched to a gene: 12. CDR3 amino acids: CASRPPGLAGALYTQYF. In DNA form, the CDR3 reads TGTGCCAGCAGACCCCCGGGACTAGCGGGGGCATTATATACGCAGTATTTT.

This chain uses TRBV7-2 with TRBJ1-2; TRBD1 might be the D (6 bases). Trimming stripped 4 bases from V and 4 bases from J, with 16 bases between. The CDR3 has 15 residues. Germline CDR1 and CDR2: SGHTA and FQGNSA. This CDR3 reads CASSSQYRVSYGYTF. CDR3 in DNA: TGTGCCAGCAGCTCCCAGTACAGGGTGAGCTATGGCTACACCTTC.

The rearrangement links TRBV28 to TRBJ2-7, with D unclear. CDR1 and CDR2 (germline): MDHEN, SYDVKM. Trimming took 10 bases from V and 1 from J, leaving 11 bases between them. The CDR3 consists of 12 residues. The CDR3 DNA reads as TGTGCCAACAGAGCATCTTCCTACGAGCAGTACTTC. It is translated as CANRASSYEQYF. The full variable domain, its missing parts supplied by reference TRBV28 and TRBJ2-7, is DVKVTQSSRYLVKRTGEKVFLECVQDMDHENMFWYRQDPGLGLRLIYFSYDVKMKEKGDIPEGYSVSREKKERFSLILESASTNQTSMYLCANRASSYEQYFGPGTRLTVT.

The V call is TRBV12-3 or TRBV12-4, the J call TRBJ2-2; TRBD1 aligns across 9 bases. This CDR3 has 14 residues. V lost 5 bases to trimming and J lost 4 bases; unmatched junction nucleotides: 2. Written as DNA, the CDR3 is TGTGCCAGCAGTAACAGGGGGCGCACCGGGGAGCTGTTTTTT. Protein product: CASSNRGRTGELFF.

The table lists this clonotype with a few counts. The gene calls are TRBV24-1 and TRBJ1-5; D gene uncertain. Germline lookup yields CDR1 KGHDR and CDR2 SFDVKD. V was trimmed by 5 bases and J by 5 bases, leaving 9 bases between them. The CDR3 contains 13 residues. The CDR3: CATSVGEDQPQHF. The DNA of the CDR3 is TGTGCCACCAGTGTTGGGGAAGATCAGCCCCAGCATTTT.

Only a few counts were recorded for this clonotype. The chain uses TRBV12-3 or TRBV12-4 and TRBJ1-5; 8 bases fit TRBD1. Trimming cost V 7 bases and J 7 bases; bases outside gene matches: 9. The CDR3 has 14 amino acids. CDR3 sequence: CASISDRDGQPQHF. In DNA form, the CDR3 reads TGTGCCAGCATCTCGGACAGGGACGGACAGCCCCAGCATTTT.

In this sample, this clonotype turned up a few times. The CDR3 DNA reads as TGTGCCAGCAGTTTAGAGGGAACGGAGACCCAGTACTTC. Its translation: CASSLEGTETQYF. This chain connects TRBV12-3 or TRBV12-4 to TRBJ2-5; D uncertain. The V gene lost 1 base and the J gene lost 5 bases, with 8 bases spanning the gap. The CDR3 covers 13 residues.

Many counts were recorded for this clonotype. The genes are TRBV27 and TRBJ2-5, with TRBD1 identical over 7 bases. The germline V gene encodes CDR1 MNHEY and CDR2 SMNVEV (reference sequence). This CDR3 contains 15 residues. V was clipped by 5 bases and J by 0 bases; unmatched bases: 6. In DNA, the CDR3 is TGTGCCAGCAGTCCCATACAGGGGTACCAAGAGACCCAGTACTTC. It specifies CASSPIQGYQETQYF.